A selection of T cell receptor beta chains follows, all from one sample in a study of blood T cell repertoires in COVID-19. This table comes from immunoSEQ multiplex PCR, and its TCRdb copy is limited to in-frame clones, with some not included. The sample shows about 670,000 clones, around 89% of them seen only once. Input material: peripheral blood. The receptors were sampled from a young woman with acute or convalescent COVID-19. Each CDR3 is given with its conserved first and last residue. Each record gives: J gene, V gene, clone size, D gene, CDR3 protein, CDR3 DNA. The D gene is left open where the match is weak. Only some rows state a clone size, as once, few, many or a class for expanded clones.

J: TRBJ1-2
V: TRBV30
size: -
D: -
CDR3: CAWKTNRAYFYTF
DNA: TGTGCCTGGAAGACAAACAGGGCCTACTTCTACACCTTC

J: TRBJ2-3
V: TRBV5-1
size: once
D: -
CDR3: CASSSGLDWVQYF
DNA: TGCGCCAGCAGTAGCGGACTTGACTGGGTGCAGTATTTT

J: TRBJ2-3
V: TRBV5-1
size: -
D: -
CDR3: CANSFPLESTDTQYF
DNA: TGCGCCAACAGCTTCCCTCTCGAGAGCACAGATACGCAGTATTTT

J: TRBJ1-5
V: TRBV5-5
size: once
D: TRBD1
CDR3: CASSSDRGRRLSNQPQHF
DNA: TGTGCCAGCAGCTCGGACAGGGGGCGACGGCTCAGCAATCAGCCCCAGCATTTT

J: TRBJ2-3
V: TRBV4-2
size: -
D: -
CDR3: CASSQDDSASTDTQYF
DNA: TGTGCCAGCAGCCAAGATGATAGCGCCAGCACAGATACGCAGTATTTT

J: TRBJ2-2
V: TRBV9
size: -
D: -
CDR3: CASSLNTGELFF
DNA: TGTGCCAGCAGCCTAAACACCGGGGAGCTGTTTTTT

J: TRBJ2-1
V: TRBV10-3
size: few
D: -
CDR3: CAISEGIGSSYNEQFF
DNA: TGTGCCATCAGTGAGGGTATTGGTAGCTCCTACAATGAGCAGTTCTTC

J: TRBJ1-2
V: TRBV28
size: -
D: TRBD1
CDR3: CASSFGTGYGYTF
DNA: TGTGCCAGCAGTTTCGGGACAGGGTATGGCTACACCTTC

J: TRBJ1-6
V: TRBV4-1
size: -
D: TRBD1
CDR3: CASSQHGQGAPPVHF
DNA: TGCGCCAGCAGCCAGCACGGACAGGGGGCTCCCCCTGTTCACTTT

J: TRBJ1-1
V: TRBV27
size: -
D: -
CDR3: CASGPPWDTEAFF
DNA: TGTGCCAGCGGGCCTCCCTGGGACACTGAAGCTTTCTTT

J: TRBJ1-3
V: TRBV9
size: once
D: -
CDR3: CASSVTGNPGNTIYF
DNA: TGTGCCAGCAGCGTTACAGGGAACCCTGGAAACACCATATATTTT

J: TRBJ1-2
V: TRBV7-2
size: -
D: TRBD1
CDR3: CASRRQGSLMDGYTF
DNA: TGTGCCAGCAGGCGACAGGGGAGCCTTATGGATGGCTACACCTTC

J: TRBJ2-6
V: TRBV6-5
size: -
D: TRBD1
CDR3: CASSYRQGTGANVLTF
DNA: TGTGCCAGCAGTTATCGACAGGGTACTGGGGCCAACGTCCTGACTTTC

J: TRBJ1-3
V: TRBV18
size: once
D: -
CDR3: CASSPPLGGAFSGNTIYF
DNA: TGTGCCAGCTCACCACCCTTGGGGGGAGCCTTCTCTGGAAACACCATATATTTT

J: TRBJ1-6
V: TRBV28
size: -
D: -
CDR3: CASIAAGYNSPLHF
DNA: TGTGCCAGCATTGCTGCGGGGTATAATTCACCCCTCCACTTT

J: TRBJ1-3
V: TRBV29-1
size: -
D: -
CDR3: CSVRASSGNTIYF
DNA: TGCAGCGTCAGGGCGAGCTCTGGAAACACCATATATTTT

J: TRBJ1-1
V: TRBV6-6
size: -
D: -
CDR3: CASSPSIREAEAFF
DNA: TGTGCCAGCAGTCCTTCGATCAGGGAGGCTGAAGCTTTCTTT

J: TRBJ2-4
V: TRBV3-1/TRBV3-2
size: -
D: TRBD2
CDR3: CASSQDRGTSRNIQYF
DNA: TGTGCCAGCAGCCAAGATCGGGGGACTAGTCGGAACATTCAGTACTTC

J: TRBJ1-5
V: TRBV7-8
size: -
D: TRBD1
CDR3: CASSPQGFSNQPQHF
DNA: TGTGCCAGCAGCCCACAGGGGTTTAGCAATCAGCCCCAGCATTTT

J: TRBJ1-2
V: TRBV12-5
size: -
D: -
CDR3: CASGTGGSGYTF
DNA: TGTGCTAGCGGAACCGGAGGGAGCGGCTACACCTTC

J: TRBJ1-4
V: TRBV19
size: -
D: TRBD1
CDR3: CASEGAQGDEKLFF
DNA: TGTGCCAGTGAGGGGGCCCAGGGTGATGAAAAACTGTTTTTT

J: TRBJ2-1
V: TRBV7-9
size: -
D: TRBD2
CDR3: CASSLGLAGVVRNEQFF
DNA: TGTGCCAGCAGCCTGGGACTAGCGGGGGTTGTACGCAATGAGCAGTTCTTC

J: TRBJ1-5
V: TRBV7-2
size: -
D: TRBD1
CDR3: CASSQAGGQPQHF
DNA: TGTGCCAGCAGTCAAGCAGGGGGGCAGCCCCAGCATTTT

J: TRBJ2-7
V: TRBV27
size: -
D: -
CDR3: CASSSLGGPAYEQYF
DNA: TGTGCCAGCAGTTCCTTGGGGGGGCCGGCCTACGAGCAGTACTTC

J: TRBJ2-2
V: TRBV19
size: -
D: TRBD1
CDR3: CASSIKGANTGELFF
DNA: TGTGCCAGTAGTATAAAGGGGGCTAACACCGGGGAGCTGTTTTTT

J: TRBJ1-3
V: TRBV9
size: -
D: TRBD1
CDR3: CASSVGQGAGGNTIYF
DNA: TGTGCCAGCAGCGTAGGCCAGGGGGCTGGGGGAAACACCATATATTTT

J: TRBJ2-7
V: TRBV25-1
size: once
D: TRBD1
CDR3: CASSGGQDSSYEQYF
DNA: TGTGCCAGCAGTGGGGGACAGGACTCCTCCTACGAGCAGTACTTC

J: TRBJ1-1
V: TRBV23-1
size: -
D: -
CDR3: CASSFPTGNTEAFF
DNA: TGCGCCAGCAGTTTCCCGACAGGAAACACTGAAGCTTTCTTT

J: TRBJ2-2
V: TRBV20-1
size: -
D: -
CDR3: CSASPVNTGELFF
DNA: TGCAGTGCTAGTCCCGTGAACACCGGGGAGCTGTTTTTT

J: TRBJ2-1
V: TRBV6-1
size: once
D: TRBD1
CDR3: CASSDGTEYNEQFF
DNA: TGTGCCAGCAGTGACGGGACAGAATACAATGAGCAGTTCTTC

J: TRBJ1-5
V: TRBV5-1
size: -
D: -
CDR3: CASSLAFERANRVNQPQHF
DNA: TGCGCCAGCAGCTTGGCCTTTGAGCGGGCCAATAGGGTCAATCAGCCCCAGCATTTT

J: TRBJ1-2
V: TRBV7-9
size: few
D: -
CDR3: CASSLVNYGYTF
DNA: TGTGCCAGCAGCTTAGTAAACTATGGCTACACCTTC

J: TRBJ2-1
V: TRBV7-3
size: -
D: -
CDR3: CASSSTSLSYNEQFF
DNA: TGTGCCAGCAGCTCAACTAGCCTTTCCTACAATGAGCAGTTCTTC

J: TRBJ1-5
V: TRBV9
size: -
D: TRBD1
CDR3: CASSAGGWGQPQHF
DNA: TGTGCCAGCAGCGCAGGGGGCTGGGGGCAGCCCCAGCATTTT

J: TRBJ2-6
V: TRBV25-1
size: -
D: TRBD1
CDR3: CASSSRDRASGANVLTF
DNA: TGTGCCAGCAGTTCCCGGGACAGGGCATCTGGGGCCAACGTCCTGACTTTC

J: TRBJ2-1
V: TRBV24-1
size: -
D: TRBD1
CDR3: CATSGTGGKQFF
DNA: TGTGCCACGAGCGGGACAGGGGGTAAGCAGTTCTTC

J: TRBJ1-2
V: TRBV18
size: -
D: TRBD1
CDR3: CATNQWDRGLGGYTF
DNA: TGTGCCACCAACCAGTGGGACAGGGGGCTTGGAGGCTACACCTTC

J: TRBJ1-2
V: TRBV7-9
size: -
D: -
CDR3: CASSLGNSPNYGYTF
DNA: TGTGCCAGCAGCTTAGGTAACAGCCCTAACTATGGCTACACCTTC

J: TRBJ2-7
V: TRBV19
size: -
D: -
CDR3: CASSISSGDPTYEQYF
DNA: TGTGCCAGTAGTATCTCTTCGGGGGACCCAACCTACGAGCAGTACTTC

J: TRBJ2-1
V: TRBV6-5
size: -
D: -
CDR3: CATHRVNEQFF
DNA: TGTGCCACCCACAGGGTCAATGAGCAGTTCTTC

J: TRBJ2-5
V: TRBV5-1
size: -
D: -
CDR3: CASRRWETQYF
DNA: TGCGCCAGCAGGAGGTGGGAGACCCAGTACTTC

J: TRBJ1-3
V: TRBV7-2
size: -
D: -
CDR3: CASSTSGGNTIYF
DNA: TGTGCCAGCAGCACGTCAGGAGGAAACACCATATATTTT

J: TRBJ1-2
V: TRBV11-2
size: -
D: -
CDR3: CASSQGVYRVDYGYTF
DNA: TGTGCCAGCAGCCAGGGCGTTTACAGGGTTGACTATGGCTACACCTTC

J: TRBJ2-2
V: TRBV9
size: -
D: -
CDR3: CASGRATGELFF
DNA: TGTGCCAGCGGCCGGGCCACCGGGGAGCTGTTTTTT

J: TRBJ2-7
V: TRBV4-1
size: -
D: -
CDR3: CASSQGTGSATKQYF
DNA: TGCGCCAGCAGCCAAGGTACAGGTTCCGCTACGAAGCAGTACTTC

J: TRBJ2-7
V: TRBV18
size: -
D: -
CDR3: CASSQGAVTYEQYF
DNA: TGTGCCAGCTCACAGGGAGCGGTGACCTACGAGCAGTACTTC